This TCR beta chain originates from a study of blood T cell repertoires in COVID-19. Study in general: There were acute and convalescent COVID-19 samples, and they came from the United States, Italy and Spain.

The CDR3 runs to 17 residues. The V and J ends lost 5 bases and 6 bases, in that order; junction bases with no gene match: 19. Germline loops: CDR1 MNHEY, CDR2 SMNVEV (reference sequence). The table came from immunoSEQ multiplex PCR; TCRdb's copy has only in-frame clones and leaves some out. The sample holds 200,000 to 300,000 clones, around nine tenths seen once. Sequencing input: peripheral blood. The sequence came from a man in his thirties or forties with COVID-19, enrolled during active disease. This rearrangement joins TRBV27 to TRBJ2-7, with 7 bases matching TRBD2. CDR3: CASSPSSAGMGRSEQYF. CDR3 nucleotide sequence: TGTGCCAGCAGTCCCTCCTCAGCGGGGATGGGGCGATCCGAGCAGTACTTC.